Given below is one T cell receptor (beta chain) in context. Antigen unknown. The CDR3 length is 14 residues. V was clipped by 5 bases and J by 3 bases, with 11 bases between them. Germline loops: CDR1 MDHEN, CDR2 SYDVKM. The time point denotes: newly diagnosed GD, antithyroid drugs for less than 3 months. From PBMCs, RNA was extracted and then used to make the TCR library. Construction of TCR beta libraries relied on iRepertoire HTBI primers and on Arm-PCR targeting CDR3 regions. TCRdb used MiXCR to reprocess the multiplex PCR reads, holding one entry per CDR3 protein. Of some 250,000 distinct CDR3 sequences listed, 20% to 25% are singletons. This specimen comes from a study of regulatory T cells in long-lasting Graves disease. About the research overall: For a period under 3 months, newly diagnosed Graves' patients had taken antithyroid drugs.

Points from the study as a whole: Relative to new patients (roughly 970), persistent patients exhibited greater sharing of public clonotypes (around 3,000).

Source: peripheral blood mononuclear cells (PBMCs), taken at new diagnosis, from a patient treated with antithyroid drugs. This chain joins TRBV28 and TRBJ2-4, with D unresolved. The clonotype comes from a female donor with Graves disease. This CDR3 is CASSPALVKNIQYF. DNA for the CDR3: TGTGCCAGCAGTCCCGCTTTGGTCAAAAACATTCAGTACTTC.